This TCR beta chain was sequenced during a study of blood T cell repertoires in COVID-19. Cohorts were determined from participant-reported clinical history. Two negative PCRs, clearance, or symptom resolution were required of recovered Cohort 3 donors. The table came from immunoSEQ multiplex PCR; TCRdb's copy has only in-frame clones and leaves some out. In the table there are approximately 160,000 clones, approximately 80% of which are singletons. The V gene's germline CDR1 is MNHEY and CDR2 SVGAGI. The V segment lost 10 bases and the J segment 8 bases; nucleotides outside the gene matches: 11. The CDR3 contains 14 residues.

This sequence joins TRBV6-5 and TRBJ1-2; 12 nucleotides line up with TRBD1. The TCR originated in a man aged 35 to 55 who had recovered from COVID-19. Sample: PBMCs or T cells enriched from blood (not recorded which). CDR3: CATIKGTGGFGYTF. The CDR3 region has the DNA TGTGCCACCATAAAAGGGACAGGGGGCTTCGGCTACACCTTC.